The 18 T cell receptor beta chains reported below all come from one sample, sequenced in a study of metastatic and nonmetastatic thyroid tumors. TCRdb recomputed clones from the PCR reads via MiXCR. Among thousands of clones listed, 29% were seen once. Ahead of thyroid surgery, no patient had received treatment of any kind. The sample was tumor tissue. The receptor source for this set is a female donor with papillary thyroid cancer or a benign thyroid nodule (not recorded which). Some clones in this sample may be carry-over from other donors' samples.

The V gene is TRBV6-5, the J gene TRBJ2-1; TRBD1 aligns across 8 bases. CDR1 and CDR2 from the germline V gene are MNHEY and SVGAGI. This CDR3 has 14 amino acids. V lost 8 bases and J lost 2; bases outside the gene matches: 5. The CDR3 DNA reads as TGTGCCAGCGTTGGACAGGGCGCCTACAATGAGCAGTTCTTC. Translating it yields CASVGQGAYNEQFF.

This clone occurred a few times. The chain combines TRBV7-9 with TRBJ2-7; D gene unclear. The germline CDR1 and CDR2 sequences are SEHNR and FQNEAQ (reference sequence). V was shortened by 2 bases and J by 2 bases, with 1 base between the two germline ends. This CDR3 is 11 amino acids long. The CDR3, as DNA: TGTGCCAGCAGCTTAACCTACGAGCAGTACTTC. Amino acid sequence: CASSLTYEQYF.

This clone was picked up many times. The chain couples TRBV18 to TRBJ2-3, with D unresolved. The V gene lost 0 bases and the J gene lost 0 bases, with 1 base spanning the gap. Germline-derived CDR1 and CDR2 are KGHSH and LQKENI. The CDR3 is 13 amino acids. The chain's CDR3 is CASSPPSTDTQYF. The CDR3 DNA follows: TGTGCCAGCTCACCACCGAGCACAGATACGCAGTATTTT. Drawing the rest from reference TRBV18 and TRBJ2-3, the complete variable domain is NAGVMQNPRHLVRRRGQEARLRCSPMKGHSHVYWYRQLPEEGLKFMVYLQKENIIDESGMPKERFSAEFPKEGPSILRIQQVVRGDSAAYFCASSPPSTDTQYFGPGTRLTVL.

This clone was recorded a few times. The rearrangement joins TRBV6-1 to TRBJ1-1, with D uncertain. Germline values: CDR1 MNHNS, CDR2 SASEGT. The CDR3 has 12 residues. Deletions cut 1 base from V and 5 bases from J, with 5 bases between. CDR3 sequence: CASSEGRTEAFF. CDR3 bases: TGTGCCAGCAGTGAAGGGAGGACTGAAGCTTTCTTT.

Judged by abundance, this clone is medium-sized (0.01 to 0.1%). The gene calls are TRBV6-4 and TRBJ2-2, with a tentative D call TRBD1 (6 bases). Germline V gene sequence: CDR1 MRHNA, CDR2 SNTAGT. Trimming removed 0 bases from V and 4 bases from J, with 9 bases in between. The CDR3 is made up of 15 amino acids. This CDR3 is CASSDSMDSTGELFF. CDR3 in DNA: TGTGCCAGCAGTGACTCGATGGACAGCACCGGGGAGCTGTTTTTT.

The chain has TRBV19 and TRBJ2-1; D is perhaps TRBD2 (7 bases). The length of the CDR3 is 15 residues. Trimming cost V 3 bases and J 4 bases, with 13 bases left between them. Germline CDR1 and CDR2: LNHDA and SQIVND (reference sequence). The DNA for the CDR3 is TGTGCCAGTAGTATTGAGGGGGGGCCTTACAATGAGCAGTTCTTC. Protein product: CASSIEGGPYNEQFF.

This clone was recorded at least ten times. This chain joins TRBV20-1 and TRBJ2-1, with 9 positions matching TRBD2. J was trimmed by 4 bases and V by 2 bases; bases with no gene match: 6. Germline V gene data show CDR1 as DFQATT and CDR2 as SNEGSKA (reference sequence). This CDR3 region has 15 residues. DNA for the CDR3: TGCAGTGCTAGACCCCGTGGACTAGCGTACAATGAGCAGTTCTTC. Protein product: CSARPRGLAYNEQFF.

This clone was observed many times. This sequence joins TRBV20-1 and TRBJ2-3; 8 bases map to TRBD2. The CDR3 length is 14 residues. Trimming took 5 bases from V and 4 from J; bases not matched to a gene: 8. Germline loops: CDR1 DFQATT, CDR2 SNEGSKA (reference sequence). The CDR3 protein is CSAYGREAPDTQYF. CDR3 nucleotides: TGCAGTGCTTACGGGCGGGAGGCCCCAGATACGCAGTATTTT.

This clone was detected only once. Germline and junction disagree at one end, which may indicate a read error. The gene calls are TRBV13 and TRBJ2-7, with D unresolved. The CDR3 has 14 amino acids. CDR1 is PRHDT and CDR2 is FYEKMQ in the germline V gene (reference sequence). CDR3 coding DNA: TGTGCCAGCAGCTTAGGGATCTCCTCCCACGAGCAGTACTTC. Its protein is CASSLGISSHEQYF.

The CDR3 coding sequence is TGCGCCAGCAGCTTGGAAGGGACGGACTACAATGAGCAGTTCTTC. Protein sequence: CASSLEGTDYNEQFF. The J gene is TRBJ2-1, the V gene TRBV5-1; D may be TRBD1 or TRBD2 (5 bases each). V shed 0 bases and J shed 3 bases, with 10 bases lying between them. Germline lookup yields CDR1 SGHRS and CDR2 YFSETQ. The CDR3 length is 15 residues.

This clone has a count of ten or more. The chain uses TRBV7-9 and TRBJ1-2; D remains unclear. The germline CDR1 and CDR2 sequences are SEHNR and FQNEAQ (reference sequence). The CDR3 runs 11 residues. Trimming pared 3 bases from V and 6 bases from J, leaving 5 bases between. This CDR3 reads CASSFMHGYTF. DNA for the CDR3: TGTGCCAGCAGCTTTATGCATGGCTACACCTTC.

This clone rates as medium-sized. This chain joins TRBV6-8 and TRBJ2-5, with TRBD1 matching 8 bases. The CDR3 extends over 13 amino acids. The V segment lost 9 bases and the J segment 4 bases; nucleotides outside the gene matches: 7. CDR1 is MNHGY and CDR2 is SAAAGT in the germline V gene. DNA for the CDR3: TGTGCCAGAGGGGACAGGTTTCGAGAGACCCAGTACTTC. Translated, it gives CARGDRFRETQYF.

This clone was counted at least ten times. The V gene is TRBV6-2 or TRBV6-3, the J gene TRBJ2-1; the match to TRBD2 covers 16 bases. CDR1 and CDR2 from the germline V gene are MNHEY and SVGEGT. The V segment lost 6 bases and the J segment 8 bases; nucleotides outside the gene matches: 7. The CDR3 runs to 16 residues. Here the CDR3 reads CASSLGTSGRADEQFF. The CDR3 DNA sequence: TGTGCCAGCAGCCTGGGGACTAGCGGGAGGGCCGATGAGCAGTTCTTC.

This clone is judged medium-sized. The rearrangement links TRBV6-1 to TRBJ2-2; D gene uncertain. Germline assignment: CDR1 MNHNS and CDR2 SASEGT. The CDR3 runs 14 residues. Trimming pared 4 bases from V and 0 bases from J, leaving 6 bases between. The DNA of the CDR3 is TGTGCCAGCAGTGGTAGGACGAACACCGGGGAGCTGTTTTTT. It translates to CASSGRTNTGELFF.

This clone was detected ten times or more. The CDR3 DNA sequence: TGTGCCAGCAGCTCACGGGAGGCTAACACAGATACGCAGTATTTT. Translation gives CASSSREANTDTQYF. The chain is built from TRBV7-9 and TRBJ2-3; TRBD2 agrees at 7 bases. In germline, CDR1 is SEHNR, CDR2 FQNEAQ (reference sequence). Germline trimming cut 4 bases from V and 2 bases from J; bases unmatched to any gene: 6. The CDR3 length is 15 residues. The whole variable domain, filled in from reference TRBV7-9 and TRBJ2-3, reads DTGVSQNPRHKITKRGQNVTFRCDPISEHNRLYWYRQTLGQGPEFLTYFQNEAQLEKSRLLSDRFSAERPKGSFSTLEIQRTEQGDSAMYLCASSSREANTDTQYFGPGTRLTVL.

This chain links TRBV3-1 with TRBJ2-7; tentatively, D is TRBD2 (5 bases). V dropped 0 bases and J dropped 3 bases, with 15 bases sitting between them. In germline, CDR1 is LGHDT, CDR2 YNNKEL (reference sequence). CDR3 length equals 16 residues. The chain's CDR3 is CASSQDTAATVYEQYF. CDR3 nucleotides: TGTGCCAGCAGCCAAGATACAGCGGCAACCGTCTACGAGCAGTACTTC.

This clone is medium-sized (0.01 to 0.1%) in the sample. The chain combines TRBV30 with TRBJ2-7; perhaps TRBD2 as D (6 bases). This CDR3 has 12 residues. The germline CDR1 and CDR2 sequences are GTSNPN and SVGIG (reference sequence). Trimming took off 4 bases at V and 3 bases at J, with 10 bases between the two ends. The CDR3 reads CAWISGCYEQYF. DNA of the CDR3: TGTGCCTGGATTAGCGGATGCTACGAGCAGTACTTC.

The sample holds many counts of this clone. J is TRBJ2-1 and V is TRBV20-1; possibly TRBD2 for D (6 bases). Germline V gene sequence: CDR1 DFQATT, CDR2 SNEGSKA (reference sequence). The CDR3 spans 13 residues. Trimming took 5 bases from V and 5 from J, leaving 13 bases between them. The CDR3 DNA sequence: TGCAGTGCTTGGGACTCCTCAAACAATGAGCAGTTCTTC. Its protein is CSAWDSSNNEQFF.